This TCR beta chain was sequenced during a study of graft-versus-host responses after intestinal transplantation. Study-level background: Recipients uniformly received anti-thymocyte globulin induction, followed by tacrolimus and steroids for two to four years.

The ends lost 2 bases at V and 7 bases at J; junction bases unmatched: 15. Germline CDR1 and CDR2: SEHNR and FQNEAQ (reference sequence). The CDR3 consists of 17 residues. Concerning this clone: Its cognate antigen is unknown.

Using immunoSEQ multiplex PCR, the repertoire was profiled, and TCRdb retains in-frame clones only, with some absent. Of approximately 71,000 clones listed, around 90% were seen once; the top ten hold roughly 2.5%. Study-wide results and limits: Recipient-marrow GvH clones were detected, some having first appeared in ileum or blood. Early HvG declines after transplant were associated with peak circulating GvH clone levels.

The genes are TRBV7-9 and TRBJ2-7; TRBD2 matches 9 bases. The sample consisted of unstimulated CD8+ T cells sorted from spleen or lymph node cells, taken before intestinal transplant. The TCR was taken from a human donor who received an intestinal transplant. The CDR3 DNA is TGTGCCAGCAGCTTACGCTCCGATGGGGCGGGGGGGCGAGAGCAGTACTTC. Translated, it gives CASSLRSDGAGGREQYF.